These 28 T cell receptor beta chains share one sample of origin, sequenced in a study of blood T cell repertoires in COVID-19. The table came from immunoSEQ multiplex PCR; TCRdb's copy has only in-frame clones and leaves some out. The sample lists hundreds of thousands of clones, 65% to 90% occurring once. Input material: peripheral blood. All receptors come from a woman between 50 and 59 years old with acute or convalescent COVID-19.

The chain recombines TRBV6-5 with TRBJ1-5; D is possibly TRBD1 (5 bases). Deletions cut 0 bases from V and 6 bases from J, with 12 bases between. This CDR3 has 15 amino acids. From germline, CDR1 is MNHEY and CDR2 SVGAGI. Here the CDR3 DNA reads TGTGCCAGCAGTTACTCAGGGGCGGGGGGTCAGCCCCAGCATTTT. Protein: CASSYSGAGGQPQHF.

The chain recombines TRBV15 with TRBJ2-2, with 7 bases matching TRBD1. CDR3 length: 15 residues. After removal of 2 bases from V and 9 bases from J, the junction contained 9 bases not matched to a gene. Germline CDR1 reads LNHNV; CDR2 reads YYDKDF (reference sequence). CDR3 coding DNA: TGTGCCACCAGCAGACCGGGGCAGGGGGACCGGGAGCTGTTTTTT. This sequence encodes CATSRPGQGDRELFF.

CDR3 region: CASSLTYDRLAGGEDTQYF. The CDR3, as DNA: TGTGCCAGCAGCTTAACCTACGACCGACTAGCCGGAGGGGAAGATACGCAGTATTTT. The chain is built from TRBV7-2 and TRBJ2-3, with 7 bases lining up with TRBD2. The CDR3 consists of 19 residues. J lost 5 bases, V lost 2 bases, and 19 bases had no gene match. Germline CDR1 and CDR2: SGHTA and FQGNSA.

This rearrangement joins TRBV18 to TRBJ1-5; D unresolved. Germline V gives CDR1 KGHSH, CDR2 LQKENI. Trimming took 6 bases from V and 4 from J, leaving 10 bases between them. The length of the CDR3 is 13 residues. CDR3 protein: CASSPASNQPQHF. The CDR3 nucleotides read TGTGCCAGCTCCCCAGCGTCGAATCAGCCCCAGCATTTT.

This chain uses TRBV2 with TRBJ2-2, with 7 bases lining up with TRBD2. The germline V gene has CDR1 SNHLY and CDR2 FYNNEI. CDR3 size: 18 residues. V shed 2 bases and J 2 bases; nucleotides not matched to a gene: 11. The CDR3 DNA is TGTGCCAGCAGTGAAAGGTCGTGGGGCGGGGGTAACACCGGGGAGCTGTTTTTT. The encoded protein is CASSERSWGGGNTGELFF.

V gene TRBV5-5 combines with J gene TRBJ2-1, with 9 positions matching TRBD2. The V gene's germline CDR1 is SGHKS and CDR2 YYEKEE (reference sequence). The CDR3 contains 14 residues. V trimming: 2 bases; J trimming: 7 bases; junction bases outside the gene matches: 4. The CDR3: CASSFPSGENEQFF. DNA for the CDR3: TGTGCCAGCAGCTTCCCTAGCGGGGAAAATGAGCAGTTCTTC.

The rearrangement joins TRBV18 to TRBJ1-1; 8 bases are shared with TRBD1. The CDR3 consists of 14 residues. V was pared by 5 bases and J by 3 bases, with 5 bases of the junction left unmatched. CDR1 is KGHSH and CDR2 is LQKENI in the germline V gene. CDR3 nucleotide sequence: TGTGCCAGCTCATACACAGGGGGTGACACTGAAGCTTTCTTT. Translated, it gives CASSYTGGDTEAFF.

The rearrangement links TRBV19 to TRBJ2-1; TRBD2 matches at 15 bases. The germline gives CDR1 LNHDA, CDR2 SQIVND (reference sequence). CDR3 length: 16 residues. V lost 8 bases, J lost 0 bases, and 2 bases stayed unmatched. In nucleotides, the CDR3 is TGTGCCAGTGGGACTAGCGGGGGGCCCTCCTACAATGAGCAGTTCTTC. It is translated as CASGTSGGPSYNEQFF.

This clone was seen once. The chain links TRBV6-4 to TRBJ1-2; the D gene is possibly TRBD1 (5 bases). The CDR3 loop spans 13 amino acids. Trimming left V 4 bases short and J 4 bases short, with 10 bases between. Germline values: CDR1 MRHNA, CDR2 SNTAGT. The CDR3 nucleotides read TGTGCCAGCAGTGCCGACAGAAGCTATGGCTACACCTTC. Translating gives CASSADRSYGYTF.

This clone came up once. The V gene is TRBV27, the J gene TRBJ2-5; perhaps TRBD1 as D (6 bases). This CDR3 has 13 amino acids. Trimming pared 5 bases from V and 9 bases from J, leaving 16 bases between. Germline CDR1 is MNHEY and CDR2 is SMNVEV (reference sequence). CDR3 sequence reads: CASSPQGIGAQYF. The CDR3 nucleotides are TGTGCCAGCAGTCCGCAGGGGATCGGGGCCCAGTACTTC.

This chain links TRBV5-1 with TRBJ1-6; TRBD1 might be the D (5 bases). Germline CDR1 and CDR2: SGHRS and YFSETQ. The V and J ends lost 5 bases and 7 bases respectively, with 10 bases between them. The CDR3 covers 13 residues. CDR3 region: CASRPTVNSPLHF. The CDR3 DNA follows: TGCGCCAGCAGGCCGACAGTGAATTCACCCCTCCACTTT.

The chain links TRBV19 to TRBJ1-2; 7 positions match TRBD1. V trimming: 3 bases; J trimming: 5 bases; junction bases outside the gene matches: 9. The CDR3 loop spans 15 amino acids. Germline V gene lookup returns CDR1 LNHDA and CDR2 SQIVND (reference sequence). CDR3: CASSIFGQEVYGYTF. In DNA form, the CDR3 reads TGTGCCAGTAGTATCTTTGGACAGGAGGTATATGGCTACACCTTC. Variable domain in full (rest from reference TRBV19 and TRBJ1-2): DGGITQSPKYLFRKEGQNVTLSCEQNLNHDAMYWYRQDPGQGLRLIYYSQIVNDFQKGDIAEGYSVSREKKESFPLTVTSAQKNPTAFYLCASSIFGQEVYGYTFGSGTRLTVV.

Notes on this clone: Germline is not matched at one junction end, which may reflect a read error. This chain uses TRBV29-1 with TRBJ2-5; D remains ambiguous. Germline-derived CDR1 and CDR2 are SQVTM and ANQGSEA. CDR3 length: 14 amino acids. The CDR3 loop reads CSVEGFTHEETQYF. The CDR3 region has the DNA TGCAGCGTAGAAGGGTTTACTCATGAAGAGACCCAGTACTTC. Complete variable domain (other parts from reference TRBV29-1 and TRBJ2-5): SAVISQKPSRDICQRGTSLTIQCQVDSQVTMMFWYRQQPGQSLTLIATANQGSEATYESGFVIDKFPISRPNLTFSTLTVSNMSPEDSSIYLCSVEGFTHEETQYFGPGTRLLVL.

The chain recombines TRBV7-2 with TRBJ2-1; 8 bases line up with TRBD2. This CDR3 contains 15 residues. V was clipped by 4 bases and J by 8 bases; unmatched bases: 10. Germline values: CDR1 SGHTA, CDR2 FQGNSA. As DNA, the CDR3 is TGTGCCAGCAGCTCCTCGCCCGGACTAGCCTATGAGCAGTTCTTC. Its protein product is CASSSSPGLAYEQFF.

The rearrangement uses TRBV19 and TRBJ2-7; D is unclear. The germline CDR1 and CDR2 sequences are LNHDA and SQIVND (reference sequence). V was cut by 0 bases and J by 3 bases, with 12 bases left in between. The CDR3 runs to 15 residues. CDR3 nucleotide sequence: TGTGCCAGTAGTATAGAGGCAGGTCCTTTCTACGAGCAGTACTTC. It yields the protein CASSIEAGPFYEQYF.

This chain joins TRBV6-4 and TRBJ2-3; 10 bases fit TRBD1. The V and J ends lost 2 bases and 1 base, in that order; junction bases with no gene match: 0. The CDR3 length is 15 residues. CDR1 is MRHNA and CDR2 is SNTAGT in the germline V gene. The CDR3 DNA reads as TGTGCCAGCAGTGACGGGACAGGGGGCACAGATACGCAGTATTTT. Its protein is CASSDGTGGTDTQYF.

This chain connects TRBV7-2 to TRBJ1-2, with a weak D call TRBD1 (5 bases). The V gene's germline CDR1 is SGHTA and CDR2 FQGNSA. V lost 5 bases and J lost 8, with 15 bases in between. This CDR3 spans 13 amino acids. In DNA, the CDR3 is TGTGCCAGCAGCGCACAACAGGCTTCGGGCTACACCTTC. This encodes CASSAQQASGYTF.

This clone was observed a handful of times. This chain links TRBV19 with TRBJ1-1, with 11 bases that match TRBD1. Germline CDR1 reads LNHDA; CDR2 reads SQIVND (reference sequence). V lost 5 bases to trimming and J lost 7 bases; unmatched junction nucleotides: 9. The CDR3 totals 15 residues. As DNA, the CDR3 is TGTGCCAGTAGTGAAACACGGACAGGGGGCCTTGAAGCTTTCTTT. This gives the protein CASSETRTGGLEAFF. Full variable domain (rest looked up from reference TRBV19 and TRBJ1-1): DGGITQSPKYLFRKEGQNVTLSCEQNLNHDAMYWYRQDPGQGLRLIYYSQIVNDFQKGDIAEGYSVSREKKESFPLTVTSAQKNPTAFYLCASSETRTGGLEAFFGQGTRLTVV.

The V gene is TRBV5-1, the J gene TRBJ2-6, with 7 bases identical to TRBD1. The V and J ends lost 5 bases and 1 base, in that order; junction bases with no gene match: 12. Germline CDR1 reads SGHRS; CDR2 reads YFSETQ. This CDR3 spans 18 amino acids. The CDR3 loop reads CASRTGRDSSSGANVLTF. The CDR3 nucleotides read TGCGCCAGCAGAACAGGACGGGACAGTTCGTCTGGGGCCAACGTCCTGACTTTC.

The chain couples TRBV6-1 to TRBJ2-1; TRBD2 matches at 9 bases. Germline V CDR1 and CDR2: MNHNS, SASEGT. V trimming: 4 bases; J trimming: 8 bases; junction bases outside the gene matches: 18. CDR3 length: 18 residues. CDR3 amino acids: CASSGQGRILAGYHEQFF. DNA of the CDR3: TGTGCCAGCAGTGGACAGGGCCGAATTCTAGCGGGATACCATGAGCAGTTCTTC.

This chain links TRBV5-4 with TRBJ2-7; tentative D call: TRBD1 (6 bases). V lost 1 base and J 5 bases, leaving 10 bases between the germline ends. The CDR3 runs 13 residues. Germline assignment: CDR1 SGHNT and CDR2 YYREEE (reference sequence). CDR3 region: CASSLQGTDEQYF. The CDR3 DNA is TGTGCCAGCAGCTTGCAGGGGACGGACGAGCAGTACTTC.

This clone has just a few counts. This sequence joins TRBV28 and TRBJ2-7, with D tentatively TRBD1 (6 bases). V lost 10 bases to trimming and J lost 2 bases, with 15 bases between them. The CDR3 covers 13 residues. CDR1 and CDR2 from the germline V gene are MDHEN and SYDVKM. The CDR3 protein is CATIDRSTYEQYF. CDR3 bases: TGTGCCACCATAGACAGGAGCACCTACGAGCAGTACTTC.

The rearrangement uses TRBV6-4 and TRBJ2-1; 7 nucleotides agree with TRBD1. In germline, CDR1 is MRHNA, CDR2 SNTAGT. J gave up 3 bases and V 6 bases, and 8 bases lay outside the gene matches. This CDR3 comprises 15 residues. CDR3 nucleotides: TGTGCCAGCAGCCAGACAGGGACCCGCTACAATGAGCAGTTCTTC. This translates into CASSQTGTRYNEQFF.

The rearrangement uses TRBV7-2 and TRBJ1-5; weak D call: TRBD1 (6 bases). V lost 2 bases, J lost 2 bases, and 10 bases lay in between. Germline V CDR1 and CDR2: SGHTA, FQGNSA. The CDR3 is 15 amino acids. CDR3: CASSLLGGGNQPQHF. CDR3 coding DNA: TGTGCCAGCAGCTTACTAGGGGGAGGCAATCAGCCCCAGCATTTT.

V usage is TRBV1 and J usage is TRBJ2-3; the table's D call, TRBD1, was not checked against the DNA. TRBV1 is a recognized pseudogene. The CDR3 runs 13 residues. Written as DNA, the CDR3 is TGCACCAGCAGACCCCACAACACAGATACGCAGTATTTT. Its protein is CTSRPHNTDTQYF.

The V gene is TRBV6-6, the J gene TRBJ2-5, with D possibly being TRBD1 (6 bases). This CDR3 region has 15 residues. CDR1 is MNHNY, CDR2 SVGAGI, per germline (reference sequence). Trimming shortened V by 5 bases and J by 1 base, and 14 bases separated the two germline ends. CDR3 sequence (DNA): TGTGCCAGCAGTGTCAGGGGCGCCTTCCAAGAGACCCAGTACTTC. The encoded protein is CASSVRGAFQETQYF.

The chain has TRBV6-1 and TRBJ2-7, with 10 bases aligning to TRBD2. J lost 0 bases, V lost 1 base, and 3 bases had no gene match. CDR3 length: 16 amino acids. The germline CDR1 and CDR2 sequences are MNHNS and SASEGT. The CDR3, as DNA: TGTGCCAGCAGTGAAGAATCTAGCGGGAGCTCCTACGAGCAGTACTTC. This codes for CASSEESSGSSYEQYF.

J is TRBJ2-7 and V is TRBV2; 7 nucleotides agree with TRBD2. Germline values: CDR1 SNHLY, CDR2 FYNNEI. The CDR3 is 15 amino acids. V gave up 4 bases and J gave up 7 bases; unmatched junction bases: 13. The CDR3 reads CASSGRTPGEGEQYF. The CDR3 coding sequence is TGTGCCAGCAGTGGTAGGACCCCGGGGGAGGGAGAGCAGTACTTC.